This TCR beta chain was found in a study of molecular identifiers for immune sequencing clone quantification. General study results and limits: Among about a million naive cells, as was reported, spiked Jurkat TCR RNA from one cell was detectable.

This clonotype has a count of ten or more. Its antigen remains unidentified. TCRdb itself ran the PCR reads through MiXCR, one entry per CDR3 protein. The sample includes 350,000 or so distinct CDR3 sequences, over 20% of them seen just once. This CDR3 region has 14 residues. The ends were cut back, 2 bases at V and 6 bases at J, with 13 bases in the middle. Germline CDR1 and CDR2: SQVTM and ANQGSEA. Sequencing input: naive CD8+ T cells from blood, with Jurkat cell RNA spiked in. The subset here: FACS-sorted CD8+CD4-CCR7+CD45RA+ naive T cells. The chain uses TRBV29-1 and TRBJ2-2; D gene uncertain. This TCR derives from a human donor in good health. Some libraries in this study had Jurkat cell RNA spiked in. CDR3 residues: CSVERLVSAGELFF. The CDR3 coding sequence is TGCAGCGTTGAACGGCTAGTATCCGCCGGGGAGCTGTTTTTT.